This T cell receptor (beta chain) appears in the sequencing data of a study of CD8 T cells in ankylosing spondylitis. Findings and limits, study-wide: Those disease-linked clones were CD8+; they were also relatively rare in peripheral blood. Made up of eight or nine highly homologous variants, a TCR beta motif appeared characteristic of ankylosing spondylitis blood. Reports of some motif variants in reactive arthritis synovial fluid and blood predate this one.

This clonotype was observed many times. The antigen remains undetermined. The TCR beta libraries were generated through quantitative 5'-RACE incorporating molecular barcodes. TCRdb re-called the 5' RACE reads through MiXCR, storing one row per CDR3 protein. The sample gives 670,000 or so distinct CDR3 sequences, 19% of which show up once; roughly a fifth is in the top ten. Sequenced sample: blood, either unsorted or a sorted T cell fraction (not recorded which). The clonotype comes from a male donor with ankylosing spondylitis.

For the CDR3, the DNA is TGTGCCAGCAGTGAATGGGCCGGGAGTCTTAATTCACCCCTCCACTTT. It is translated as CASSEWAGSLNSPLHF. The chain couples TRBV25-1 to TRBJ1-6; no definite D call. The CDR3 sequence is 16 residues long. Germline assignment: CDR1 MGHDK and CDR2 SYGVNS. The V end was cut by 1 base, the J end by 6 bases, with 13 bases between.